These 4 T cell receptor beta chains came from one sample sequenced in a study of cytomegalovirus exposure and HLA in healthy donors. Assay: immunoSEQ multiplex PCR; the TCRdb copy retains only in-frame clones and omits some. The table includes 90,000 to 120,000 clones, approximately 95% detected once. The sample was PBMCs. All receptors derive from a woman aged 18-30 years in good health and CMV-seronegative.

The chain recombines TRBV19 with TRBJ1-2, with 8 bases identical to TRBD1. This CDR3 is 15 amino acids long. J was trimmed by 8 bases and V by 5 bases; bases with no gene match: 13. Germline values: CDR1 LNHDA, CDR2 SQIVND (reference sequence). The CDR3 sequence: CASSHQDRVGGGYTF. The CDR3, as DNA: TGTGCCAGTAGTCACCAGGACAGGGTCGGAGGCGGCTACACCTTC.

The chain links TRBV5-1 to TRBJ2-5, with TRBD2 matching over 8 bases. This CDR3 is 16 amino acids long. Germline V lookup: CDR1 SGHRS, CDR2 YFSETQ. The V segment lost 7 bases and the J segment 5 bases; nucleotides outside the gene matches: 16. CDR3 bases: TGCGCCAGCGGAGGAAATAGCGGGGACGCCGGGGAGACCCAGTACTTC. Translated, it gives CASGGNSGDAGETQYF. The entire variable domain, with the rest obtained from reference TRBV5-1 and TRBJ2-5, is as follows: KAGVTQTPRYLIKTRGQQVTLSCSPISGHRSVSWYQQTPGQGLQFLFEYFSETQRNKGNFPGRFSGRQFSNSRSEMNVSTLELGDSALYLCASGGNSGDAGETQYFGPGTRLLVL.

The V and J genes are TRBV27 and TRBJ1-5, with a possible D match to TRBD1 (6 bases). Germline CDR1 reads MNHEY; CDR2 reads SMNVEV (reference sequence). The V gene lost 5 bases and the J gene lost 4 bases, with 18 bases spanning the gap. The CDR3 consists of 16 residues. The CDR3 DNA reads TGTGCCAGCAGTACGACAGGAAACCTCCAGAATCAGCCCCAGCATTTT. Its translation is CASSTTGNLQNQPQHF.

V gene TRBV5-6 combines with J gene TRBJ2-5; TRBD2 agrees at 10 bases. The J segment lost 0 bases and the V segment lost 4 bases, leaving 9 bases of the junction unmatched. This CDR3 spans 17 amino acids. In germline, CDR1 is SGHDT, CDR2 YYEEEE. This CDR3 reads CASSLRTLAGDQETQYF. CDR3 nucleotides: TGTGCCAGCAGCCTGCGGACTCTAGCGGGGGACCAAGAGACCCAGTACTTC.